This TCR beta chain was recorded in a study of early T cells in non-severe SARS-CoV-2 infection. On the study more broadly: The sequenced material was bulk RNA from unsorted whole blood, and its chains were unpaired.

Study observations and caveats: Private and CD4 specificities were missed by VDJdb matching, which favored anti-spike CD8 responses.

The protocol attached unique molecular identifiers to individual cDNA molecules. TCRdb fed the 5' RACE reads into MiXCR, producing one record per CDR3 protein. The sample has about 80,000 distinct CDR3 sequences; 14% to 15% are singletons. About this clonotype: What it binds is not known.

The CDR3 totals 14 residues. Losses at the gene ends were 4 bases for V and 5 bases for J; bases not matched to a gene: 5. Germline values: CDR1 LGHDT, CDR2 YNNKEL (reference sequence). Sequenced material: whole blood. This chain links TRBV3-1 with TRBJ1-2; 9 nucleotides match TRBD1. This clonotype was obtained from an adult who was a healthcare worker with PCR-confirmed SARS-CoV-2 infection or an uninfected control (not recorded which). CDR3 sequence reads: CASSPLTGGYGYTF. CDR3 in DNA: TGTGCCAGCAGCCCCCTGACAGGGGGTTATGGCTACACCTTC.